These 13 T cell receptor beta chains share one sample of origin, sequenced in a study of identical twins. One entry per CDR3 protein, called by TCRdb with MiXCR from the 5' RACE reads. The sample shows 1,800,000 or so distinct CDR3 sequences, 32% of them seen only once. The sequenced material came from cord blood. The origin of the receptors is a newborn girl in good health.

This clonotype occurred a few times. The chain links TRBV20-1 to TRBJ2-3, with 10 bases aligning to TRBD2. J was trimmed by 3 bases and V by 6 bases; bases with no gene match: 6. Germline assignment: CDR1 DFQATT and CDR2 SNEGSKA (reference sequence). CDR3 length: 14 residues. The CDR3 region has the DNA TGCAGTGCACTAACGACTAGCGGGACAGATACGCAGTATTTT. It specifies CSALTTSGTDTQYF.

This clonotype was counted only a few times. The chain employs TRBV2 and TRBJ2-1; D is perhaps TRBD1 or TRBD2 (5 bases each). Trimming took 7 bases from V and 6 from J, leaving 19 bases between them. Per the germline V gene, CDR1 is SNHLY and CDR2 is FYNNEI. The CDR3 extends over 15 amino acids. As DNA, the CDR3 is TGTGCCAGCAACCGTCGGGGCGGTCCTTTCAATGAGCAGTTCTTC. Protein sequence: CASNRRGGPFNEQFF.

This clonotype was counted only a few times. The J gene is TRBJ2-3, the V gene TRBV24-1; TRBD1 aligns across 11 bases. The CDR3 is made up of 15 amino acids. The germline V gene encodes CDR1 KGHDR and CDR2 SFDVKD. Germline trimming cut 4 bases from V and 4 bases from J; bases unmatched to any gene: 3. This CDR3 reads CATSDSGQGADTQYF. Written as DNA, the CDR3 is TGTGCCACCAGTGACTCGGGACAGGGGGCAGATACGCAGTATTTT.

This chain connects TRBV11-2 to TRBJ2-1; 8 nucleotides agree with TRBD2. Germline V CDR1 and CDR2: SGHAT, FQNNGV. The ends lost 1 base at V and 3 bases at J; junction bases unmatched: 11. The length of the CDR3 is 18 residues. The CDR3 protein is CASSLGGGFSRLYNEQFF. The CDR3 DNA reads TGTGCCAGCAGCTTAGGCGGGGGGTTTTCGAGGCTCTACAATGAGCAGTTCTTC.

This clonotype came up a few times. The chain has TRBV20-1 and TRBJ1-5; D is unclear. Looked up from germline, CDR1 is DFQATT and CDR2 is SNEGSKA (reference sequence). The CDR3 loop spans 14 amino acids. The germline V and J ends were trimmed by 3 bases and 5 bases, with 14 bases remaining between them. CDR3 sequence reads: CSASETTRYQPQHF. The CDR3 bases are TGCAGTGCTAGTGAAACCACACGATATCAGCCCCAGCATTTT.

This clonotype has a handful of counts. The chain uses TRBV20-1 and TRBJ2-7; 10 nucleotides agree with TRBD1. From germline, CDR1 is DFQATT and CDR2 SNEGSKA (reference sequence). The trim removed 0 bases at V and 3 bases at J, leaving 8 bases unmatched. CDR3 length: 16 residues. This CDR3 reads CSARDPRTGGYYEQYF. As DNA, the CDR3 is TGCAGTGCTAGAGATCCCCGGACAGGGGGATACTACGAGCAGTACTTC.

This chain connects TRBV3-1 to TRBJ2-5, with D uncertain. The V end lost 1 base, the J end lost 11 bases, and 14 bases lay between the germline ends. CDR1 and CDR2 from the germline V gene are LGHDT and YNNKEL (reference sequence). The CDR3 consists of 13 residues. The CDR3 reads CASSQVTNNEQYF. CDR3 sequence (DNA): TGTGCCAGCAGCCAAGTTACCAACAATGAGCAGTACTTC.

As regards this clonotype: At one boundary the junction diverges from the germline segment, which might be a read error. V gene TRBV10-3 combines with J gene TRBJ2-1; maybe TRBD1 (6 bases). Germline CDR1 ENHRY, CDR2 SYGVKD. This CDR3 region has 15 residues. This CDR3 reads CAISERSGQYNEQLF. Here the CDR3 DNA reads TGTGCCATCAGTGAGAGGTCGGGACAATACAATGAGCAGTTATTC.

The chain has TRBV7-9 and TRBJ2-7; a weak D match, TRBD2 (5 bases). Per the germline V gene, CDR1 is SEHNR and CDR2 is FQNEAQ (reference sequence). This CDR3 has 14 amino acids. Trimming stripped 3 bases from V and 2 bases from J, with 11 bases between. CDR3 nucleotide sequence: TGTGCCAGCAGCTTCGGGCGGGCTACCTACGAGCAGTACTTC. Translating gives CASSFGRATYEQYF.

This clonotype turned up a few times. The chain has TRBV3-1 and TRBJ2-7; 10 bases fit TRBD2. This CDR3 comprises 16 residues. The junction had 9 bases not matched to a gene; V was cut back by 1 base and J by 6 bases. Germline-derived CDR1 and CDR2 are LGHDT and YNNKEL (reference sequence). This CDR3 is CASSQGLAGGTGEQYF. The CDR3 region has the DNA TGTGCCAGCAGCCAAGGCTTAGCGGGAGGAACGGGCGAGCAGTACTTC.

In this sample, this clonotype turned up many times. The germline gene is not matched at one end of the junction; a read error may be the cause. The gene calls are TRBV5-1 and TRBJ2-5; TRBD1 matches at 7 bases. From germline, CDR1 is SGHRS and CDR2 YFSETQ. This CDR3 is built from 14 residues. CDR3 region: CASSLGGQQETQYF. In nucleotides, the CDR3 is TGTGCCAGCAGTTTAGGGGGCCAACAAGAGACCCAGTACTTC.

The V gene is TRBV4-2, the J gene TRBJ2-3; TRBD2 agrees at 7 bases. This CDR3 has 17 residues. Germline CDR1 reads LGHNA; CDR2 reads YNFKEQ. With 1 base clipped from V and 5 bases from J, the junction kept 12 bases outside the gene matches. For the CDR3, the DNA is TGTGCCAGCAGCCAAGTACTAGCGCCAAACGGTGGAGATACGCAGTATTTT. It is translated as CASSQVLAPNGGDTQYF.

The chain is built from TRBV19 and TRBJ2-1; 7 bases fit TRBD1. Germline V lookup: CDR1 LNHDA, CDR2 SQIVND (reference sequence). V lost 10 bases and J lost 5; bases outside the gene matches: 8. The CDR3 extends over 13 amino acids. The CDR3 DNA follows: TGTGCCATAGGGGGCTTGGGACACAATGAGCAGTTCTTC. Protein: CAIGGLGHNEQFF.